These 27 T cell receptor beta chains came from one sample sequenced in a study of CD8 T cells in ankylosing spondylitis. Study results and limitations: Seven to nine highly homologous variants made up a TCR beta motif, and this motif appeared characteristic of ankylosing spondylitis blood.

Their target antigens are unknown. TCRdb called the 5' RACE reads again in MiXCR, with one record for every CDR3 protein. This sample has about 480,000 distinct CDR3 sequences, with about a sixth found just once. Sequencing was carried out using blood, either unsorted or a sorted T cell fraction (not recorded which). All receptors come from a male donor with ankylosing spondylitis.

The V and J genes are TRBV29-1 and TRBJ2-2; D possibly uses TRBD1 or TRBD2 (5 bases each). The CDR3 sequence is 14 residues long. The ends were cut back, 7 bases at V and 0 bases at J, with 12 bases in the middle. CDR1 SQVTM and CDR2 ANQGSEA come from the germline V gene. In DNA form, the CDR3 reads TGCAGCGCCAGGGTCGGGACGAACACCGGGGAGCTGTTTTTT. Its translation: CSARVGTNTGELFF.

The chain employs TRBV20-1 and TRBJ2-3; D is unresolved. Germline loops: CDR1 DFQATT, CDR2 SNEGSKA (reference sequence). The V gene lost 0 bases and the J gene lost 0 bases, with 10 bases spanning the gap. The CDR3 spans 15 residues. The CDR3 DNA follows: TGCAGTGCTAGAGATGAGAGGACCAGCACAGATACGCAGTATTTT. Translated: CSARDERTSTDTQYF.

The chain is built from TRBV29-1 and TRBJ2-1; 8 bases agree with TRBD2. Germline CDR1 is SQVTM and CDR2 is ANQGSEA. The CDR3 is 14 amino acids. V lost 7 bases, J lost 7 bases, and 12 bases stayed unmatched. CDR3 region: CSGSPSGRSNEQFF. In DNA, the CDR3 is TGCAGCGGGTCCCCGAGCGGGAGATCTAATGAGCAGTTCTTC.

The genes are TRBV20-1 and TRBJ2-4, with D perhaps TRBD1 (5 bases). Trimming removed 6 bases at V and 1 base at J, with 13 bases between. The CDR3 covers 14 residues. Germline CDR1 DFQATT, CDR2 SNEGSKA (reference sequence). The CDR3 here is CSAAPPGAKNIQYF. CDR3 coding DNA: TGCAGTGCCGCGCCCCCAGGGGCCAAAAACATTCAGTACTTC.

This clonotype has a count of ten or more. The V gene is TRBV3-1, the J gene TRBJ2-5; D not resolved. The V gene lost 0 bases and the J gene lost 5 bases, with 13 bases spanning the gap. The CDR3 spans 15 residues. CDR1 and CDR2 from the germline V gene are LGHDT and YNNKEL (reference sequence). CDR3 region: CASSQDGEVGETQYF. The CDR3 DNA sequence: TGTGCCAGCAGCCAAGACGGAGAGGTTGGGGAGACCCAGTACTTC.

This chain connects TRBV5-1 to TRBJ2-5; tentative D call: TRBD2 (6 bases). V shed 4 bases and J shed 4 bases, with 14 bases lying between them. Germline V gene data show CDR1 as SGHRS and CDR2 as YFSETQ. This CDR3 has 14 amino acids. The CDR3 DNA reads TGCGCCAGCAGCCTTGGCGGGACGGTAGAGACCCAGTACTTC. This translates into CASSLGGTVETQYF.

Only a few counts were recorded for this clonotype. CDR3 region: CASGLGAVHGEAFF. The CDR3 DNA reads TGTGCTAGTGGTTTGGGGGCGGTCCACGGTGAAGCTTTCTTT. The J gene is TRBJ1-1, the V gene TRBV12-5; D is undetermined. Germline CDR1 and CDR2: LGHNT and FRNRAP. The V gene lost 1 base and the J gene lost 7 bases, with 13 bases spanning the gap. CDR3 length: 14 amino acids.

This clonotype was observed a few times. The chain links TRBV24-1 to TRBJ2-1, with D perhaps TRBD1 or TRBD2 (5 bases each). Germline CDR1 KGHDR, CDR2 SFDVKD. The CDR3 spans 14 residues. V was cut by 4 bases and J by 7 bases, with 13 bases left in between. The DNA for the CDR3 is TGTGCCACCAGTGACCCCGGGACCAAGAATGAGCAGTTCTTC. Translating it yields CATSDPGTKNEQFF.

This clonotype was counted a few times. V usage is TRBV12-3 or TRBV12-4 and J usage is TRBJ1-5, with 11 bases matching TRBD1. CDR3 size: 14 residues. The V segment lost 3 bases and the J segment 7 bases; nucleotides outside the gene matches: 2. CDR3 DNA: TGTGCCAGCAGTTTCCGGGACAGGGGGCAGCCCCAGCATTTT. Protein sequence: CASSFRDRGQPQHF.

This clonotype was counted a few times. The chain combines TRBV7-9 with TRBJ2-3; D is undetermined. Germline CDR1 and CDR2: SEHNR and FQNEAQ (reference sequence). The CDR3 totals 15 residues. With 3 bases removed from V and 2 bases from J, the gap between germline ends came to 12 bases. The CDR3, as DNA: TGTGCCAGCAGCTTTTACTCACCCACCACAGATACGCAGTATTTT. Its translation: CASSFYSPTTDTQYF.

The V gene is TRBV24-1, the J gene TRBJ2-3; possible D gene TRBD1, 6 bases. The germline V and J ends were trimmed by 10 bases and 2 bases, with 12 bases remaining between them. The CDR3 length is 13 residues. Per the germline V gene, CDR1 is KGHDR and CDR2 is SFDVKD. In DNA form, the CDR3 reads TGTGCCACATCGGGACACCTCACAGATACGCAGTATTTT. It yields the protein CATSGHLTDTQYF.

This clonotype was seen more than once but under ten times. V and J are TRBV3-1 and TRBJ2-7; D is tentatively TRBD1 or TRBD2 (6 bases each). The CDR3 is made up of 16 amino acids. Germline-derived CDR1 and CDR2 are LGHDT and YNNKEL (reference sequence). Trimming took off 0 bases at V and 0 bases at J, with 12 bases between the two ends. The CDR3 loop is CASSQDSGGTSYEQYF. CDR3 nucleotides: TGTGCCAGCAGCCAAGATTCCGGGGGCACCTCCTACGAGCAGTACTTC.

This clonotype was detected ten times or more. This chain links TRBV11-2 with TRBJ1-6; D remains ambiguous. This CDR3 has 14 amino acids. Trimming removed 1 base from V and 6 bases from J, with 7 bases in between. Germline values: CDR1 SGHAT, CDR2 FQNNGV. CDR3 residues: CASSLAVSNSPLHF. The CDR3 DNA sequence: TGTGCCAGCAGCTTAGCCGTTTCTAATTCACCCCTCCACTTT.

J is TRBJ2-1 and V is TRBV2; 15 bases align to TRBD2. This CDR3 region has 19 residues. The junction had 12 bases not matched to a gene; V was cut back by 6 bases and J by 3 bases. Germline loops: CDR1 SNHLY, CDR2 FYNNEI. This CDR3 is CASSPQGLAGGHLYNEQFF. CDR3 DNA: TGTGCCAGCAGCCCCCAAGGACTAGCGGGGGGGCATCTCTACAATGAGCAGTTCTTC. The whole variable domain, filled in from reference TRBV2 and TRBJ2-1, reads EPEVTQTPSHQVTQMGQEVILRCVPISNHLYFYWYRQILGQKVEFLVSFYNNEISEKSEIFDDQFSVERPDGSNFTLKIRSTKLEDSAMYFCASSPQGLAGGHLYNEQFFGPGTRLTVL.

There are a few counts of this clonotype. The rearrangement links TRBV30 to TRBJ2-2; D perhaps matches TRBD1 (5 bases). Germline loops: CDR1 GTSNPN, CDR2 SVGIG (reference sequence). The CDR3 totals 13 residues. V shed 3 bases and J shed 5 bases, with 10 bases lying between them. The CDR3 loop is CAWRAPGTGELFF. In DNA form, the CDR3 reads TGTGCCTGGAGAGCCCCAGGGACCGGGGAGCTGTTTTTT.

There are a few counts of this clonotype. The gene calls are TRBV5-6 and TRBJ2-2, with TRBD2 matching 13 bases. Trimming at V came to 4 bases and at J to 7 bases, leaving 7 bases not matched to a gene. Germline CDR1 SGHDT, CDR2 YYEEEE. This CDR3 is built from 16 residues. This CDR3 reads CASSKLAGGHHGELFF. CDR3 in DNA: TGTGCCAGCAGCAAACTAGCGGGGGGGCATCACGGGGAGCTGTTTTTT.

This clonotype was observed a few times. The chain carries TRBV20-1 and TRBJ2-2, with D maybe TRBD2 (5 bases). Germline V gene sequence: CDR1 DFQATT, CDR2 SNEGSKA (reference sequence). The CDR3 has 15 residues. Trimming pared 2 bases from V and 6 bases from J, leaving 16 bases between. The CDR3, as DNA: TGCAGTGCTAGACTCCCTCGGGGTCCCCCCGGGGAGCTGTTTTTT. Translated: CSARLPRGPPGELFF.

The chain uses TRBV29-1 and TRBJ2-1, with TRBD1 identical over 7 bases. Trimming removed 5 bases from V and 9 bases from J; junction bases left unmatched: 7. Germline assignment: CDR1 SQVTM and CDR2 ANQGSEA. CDR3 length equals 12 residues. This CDR3 is CSVQPGGIEQFF. As DNA, the CDR3 is TGCAGCGTTCAGCCAGGGGGTATTGAGCAGTTCTTC.

This clonotype was counted between two and nine times. This chain uses TRBV25-1 with TRBJ2-3; D remains ambiguous. Germline V gene data show CDR1 as MGHDK and CDR2 as SYGVNS. This CDR3 is 13 amino acids long. Trimming cost V 7 bases and J 6 bases, with 14 bases left between them. CDR3 in amino acids: CASTMGSSDTQYF. The CDR3 nucleotides are TGTGCCAGCACTATGGGGTCTTCTGATACGCAGTATTTT. Together with reference TRBV25-1 and TRBJ2-3, the CDR3 gives the full variable domain: EADIYQTPRYLVIGTGKKITLECSQTMGHDKMYWYQQDPGMELHLIHYSYGVNSTEKGDLSSESTVSRIRTEHFPLTLESARPSHTSQYLCASTMGSSDTQYFGPGTRLTVL.

The V and J genes are TRBV4-1 and TRBJ2-6, with a possible D match to TRBD2 (5 bases). From germline, CDR1 is MGHRA and CDR2 YSYEKL. With 1 base removed from V and 0 bases from J, the gap between germline ends came to 16 bases. The CDR3 covers 19 residues. CDR3 amino acids: CASSQGLRGWVSGANVLTF. CDR3 in DNA: TGCGCCAGCAGCCAAGGTCTCCGGGGTTGGGTCTCTGGGGCCAACGTCCTGACTTTC.

This clonotype was found a few times. This chain links TRBV20-1 with TRBJ1-1; 10 bases line up with TRBD1. V shed 5 bases and J 4 bases; nucleotides not matched to a gene: 13. This CDR3 is built from 16 residues. The germline V gene encodes CDR1 DFQATT and CDR2 SNEGSKA (reference sequence). The DNA for the CDR3 is TGCAGTGCTGATCCGGGACAGGGGATTCTTGCCACTGAAGCTTTCTTT. It encodes CSADPGQGILATEAFF.

The J gene is TRBJ1-1, the V gene TRBV12-3 or TRBV12-4, with D maybe TRBD1 (5 bases). This CDR3 contains 15 residues. V shed 5 bases and J shed 6 bases, with 19 bases lying between them. The chain's CDR3 is CASSAPGPLAAEAFF. The CDR3, as DNA: TGTGCCAGCAGTGCACCGGGACCCCTGGCAGCTGAAGCTTTCTTT.

CDR3 region: CASSLGVPYEQYF. In DNA form, the CDR3 reads TGTGCCAGCTCTTTGGGGGTGCCCTACGAGCAGTACTTC. The chain employs TRBV28 and TRBJ2-7; D possibly matches TRBD1 or TRBD2 (5 bases each). The CDR3 covers 13 residues. The V end lost 8 bases, the J end lost 2 bases, and 13 bases lay between the germline ends. Germline assignment: CDR1 MDHEN and CDR2 SYDVKM.

The chain joins TRBV11-3 to TRBJ2-2; D is possibly TRBD2 (6 bases). This CDR3 spans 14 amino acids. The V and J ends lost 2 bases and 7 bases respectively, with 11 bases between them. The germline CDR1 and CDR2 sequences are SGHNT and YENEEA. The CDR3 DNA reads as TGTGCCAGCAGCTTAACGGGAGCCAGCGGGGAGCTGTTTTTT. Protein sequence: CASSLTGASGELFF.

This clonotype was seen more than once but under ten times. The chain has TRBV12-3 or TRBV12-4 and TRBJ2-5; TRBD2 matches 10 bases. CDR3 length: 17 residues. Trimming removed 1 base from V and 5 bases from J; junction bases left unmatched: 10. The CDR3 spells CASSLGFTSGDGETQYF. As DNA, the CDR3 is TGTGCCAGCAGTTTAGGTTTTACTAGCGGGGATGGGGAGACCCAGTACTTC.

Ten or more counts support this clonotype. The V and J genes are TRBV7-9 and TRBJ2-1; possible D gene TRBD2, 6 bases. Germline lookup yields CDR1 SEHNR and CDR2 FQNEAQ (reference sequence). Trimming left V 0 bases short and J 9 bases short, with 12 bases between. The CDR3 is 14 amino acids. The CDR3 DNA is TGTGCCAGCAGCTTAGCTGGGGGGAGCGGTGAGCAGTTCTTC. Translating gives CASSLAGGSGEQFF.

The chain combines TRBV18 with TRBJ2-5; TRBD1 is a possible D gene (5 bases). Germline-derived CDR1 and CDR2 are KGHSH and LQKENI. This CDR3 is built from 14 residues. The V and J ends lost 6 bases and 2 bases respectively, with 13 bases between them. CDR3: CASSRLRQQETQYF. The DNA for the CDR3 is TGTGCCAGCTCCCGACTCAGACAGCAAGAGACCCAGTACTTC.